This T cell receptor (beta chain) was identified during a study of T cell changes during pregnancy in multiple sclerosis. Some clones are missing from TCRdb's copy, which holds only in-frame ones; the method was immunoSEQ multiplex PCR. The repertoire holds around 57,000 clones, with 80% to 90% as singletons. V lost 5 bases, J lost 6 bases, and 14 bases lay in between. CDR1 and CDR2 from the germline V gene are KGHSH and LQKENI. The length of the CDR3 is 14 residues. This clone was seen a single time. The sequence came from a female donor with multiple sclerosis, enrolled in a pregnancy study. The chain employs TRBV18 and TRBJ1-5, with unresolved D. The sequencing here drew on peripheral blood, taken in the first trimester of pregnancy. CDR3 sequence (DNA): TGTGCCAGCTCAGACACCCTAATGGGTCAGCCCCAGCATTTT. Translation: CASSDTLMGQPQHF.